One sample yielded the 9 T cell receptor beta chains listed below, sequenced in a study of cytomegalovirus exposure and HLA in healthy donors. The PCR had 60 Vbeta and 13 Jbeta primers. Only in-frame clones appear in the TCRdb table, and some are missing; sequencing was by immunoSEQ multiplex PCR. The table has roughly 130,000 clones, more than 70% seen once. Material for sequencing was PBMCs. These receptors came from a male donor in good health and CMV-seropositive.

This clone has only one observation. The chain carries TRBV9 and TRBJ1-2; 8 bases match TRBD1. The CDR3 totals 15 residues. J lost 2 bases, V lost 4 bases, and 7 bases had no gene match. CDR1 and CDR2 from the germline V gene are SGDLS and YYNGEE. The CDR3 DNA is TGTGCCAGCAGCCCTTCGAACAGGGGGAACTATGGCTACACCTTC. This translates into CASSPSNRGNYGYTF.

The chain carries TRBV7-8 and TRBJ2-2; D unclear. V was cut by 4 bases and J by 1 base, with 10 bases left in between. The CDR3 runs 15 residues. The germline gives CDR1 SGHVS, CDR2 FQNEAQ. In DNA, the CDR3 is TGTGCCAGCAGCTCACCTCAGGAGAACACCGGGGAGCTGTTTTTT. Protein sequence: CASSSPQENTGELFF.

The genes are TRBV14 and TRBJ1-1; 7 nucleotides agree with TRBD1. Germline V gives CDR1 SGHDN, CDR2 FVKESK. CDR3 length equals 16 residues. J was trimmed by 1 base and V by 3 bases; bases with no gene match: 8. CDR3 DNA sequence: TGTGCCAGCAGCCATATGTCGGACAGGAGGAACACTGAAGCTTTCTTT. It yields the protein CASSHMSDRRNTEAFF.

The V call is TRBV7-2, the J call TRBJ1-5, with TRBD1 matching 10 bases. The CDR3 extends over 16 amino acids. The ends lost 5 bases at V and 2 bases at J; junction bases unmatched: 6. Germline V CDR1 and CDR2: SGHTA, FQGNSA. The CDR3 loop reads CASSIAGTGGNQPQHF. The CDR3 bases are TGTGCCAGCAGCATTGCTGGGACAGGGGGCAATCAGCCCCAGCATTTT.

The rearrangement links TRBV12-5 to TRBJ2-2, with D perhaps matching TRBD1 (5 bases). The CDR3 runs to 17 residues. Per the germline V gene, CDR1 is LGHNT and CDR2 is FRNRAP. V lost 2 bases and J lost 3, with 16 bases in between. CDR3 sequence: CASGLSLGRAHTGELFF. DNA of the CDR3: TGTGCTAGTGGTTTGTCTTTAGGCAGGGCCCACACCGGGGAGCTGTTTTTT.

The chain uses TRBV11-1 and TRBJ1-2, with D unclear. V lost 4 bases to trimming and J lost 2 bases, with 11 bases between them. This CDR3 spans 14 amino acids. CDR1 is SGHAT, CDR2 FQDESV, per germline (reference sequence). In DNA, the CDR3 is TGTGCCAGCAGCTCTCGACGGGGAAACTATGGCTACACCTTC. This translates into CASSSRRGNYGYTF.

V gene TRBV27 combines with J gene TRBJ2-7; no definite D call. The CDR3 has 15 amino acids. Germline CDR1 reads MNHEY; CDR2 reads SMNVEV (reference sequence). Trimming took off 3 bases at V and 1 base at J, with 13 bases between the two ends. CDR3 nucleotide sequence: TGTGCCAGCAGTTTCGGTAGTTCCATGTCCTACGAGCAGTACTTC. It codes for CASSFGSSMSYEQYF.

The V and J genes are TRBV4-1 and TRBJ2-3; 7 bases are a match to TRBD1. The CDR3 totals 16 residues. V lost 1 base, J lost 0 bases, and 4 bases stayed unmatched. The V gene's germline CDR1 is MGHRA and CDR2 YSYEKL. The CDR3 DNA reads as TGCGCCAGCAGCCAAGGACAGGGAACTAGCACAGATACGCAGTATTTT. Amino acid sequence: CASSQGQGTSTDTQYF.

V usage is TRBV19 and J usage is TRBJ1-1; 8 positions agree with TRBD1. Germline trimming cut 7 bases from V and 4 bases from J; bases unmatched to any gene: 5. This CDR3 has 13 amino acids. CDR1 is LNHDA and CDR2 is SQIVND in the germline V gene (reference sequence). CDR3 protein: CASNDRGGTEAFF. The CDR3, as DNA: TGTGCCAGTAACGACAGGGGAGGCACTGAAGCTTTCTTT.